This T cell receptor (beta chain) derives from a study of metastatic and nonmetastatic thyroid tumors. The wider study: The comparison covered peripheral blood and tumor or nodule tissue in malignant and benign thyroid patients.

TCRdb re-analyzed the PCR reads using MiXCR. The repertoire holds some 28,000 clones, with over 15% as singletons. Every patient was untreated before thyroid surgery. V trimming: 1 base; J trimming: 4 bases; junction bases outside the gene matches: 8. There are 16 residues in the CDR3. Germline CDR1 and CDR2: SGHAT and FQNNGV. Ten or more counts support this clone. The J gene is TRBJ2-7, the V gene TRBV11-2; 9 bases line up with TRBD2. The sample was blood. The origin of this receptor is a female donor with papillary thyroid cancer or a benign thyroid nodule (not recorded which). Some clones in this sample may be carry-over from other donors' samples. The CDR3 reads CASSLGGGRALYEQYF. The DNA for the CDR3 is TGTGCCAGCAGCTTAGGTGGCGGGAGGGCCTTGTACGAGCAGTACTTC. Supplemented by reference TRBV11-2 and TRBJ2-7, the full variable domain reads EAGVAQSPRYKIIEKRQSVAFWCNPISGHATLYWYQQILGQGPKLLIQFQNNGVVDDSQLPKDRFSAERLKGVDSTLKIQPAKLEDSAVYLCASSLGGGRALYEQYFGPGTRLTVT.